This TCR beta chain was captured in a study of fetal regulatory T cell absence and autoimmunity (TCRdb year 2017). About the full investigation: Autoimmunity of the exocrine pancreas was seen in the IPEX patients even though clinical diabetes was absent. General study outcomes and caveats: TRB gene family usage was broadly similar between cord blood and pancreas, resembling published neonatal and adult repertoires. The oligoclonal enrichment was interpreted as support for antigen-driven autoimmunity in the pancreas before birth in IPEX syndrome. Compared with cord blood, the pancreas TCR compartment showed significant oligoclonal enrichment, and some top clones were enriched more than 100-fold.

Genomic DNA, roughly 1.9-3.1 ug, was extracted from umbilical cord blood or frozen pancreas using the DNeasy Blood and Tissue Kit. On the immunoSEQ human TCRbeta survey platform, TCRbeta CDR3 regions were amplified and barcoded with a two-step multiplex PCR. Sequencing of the libraries was done on Illumina instruments, and IgH was sequenced in parallel from the same samples. Per the authors' processing: To remove PCR and sequencing errors, raw reads were filtered against IMGT V, D, J definitions and grouped with a nearest-neighbor algorithm. A clone was defined as an identical nucleotide sequence, and differential abundance between tissues was tested with a Fisher exact test for each clone using a pFDR threshold of p<0.01. A minimum inclusion filter of 10 in either sample excluded clones with frequencies too low for statistical inference. The immunoSEQ Analyzer was used for pairwise clonal comparisons, and IMGT tools were used to assess gene family usage. Sourced from immuneACCESS, this table was stored by TCRdb with only in-frame sequences that have V and J called. A share of the clones is absent; for the studies checked, an unresolved V gene accounts for under half, and the remainder has no known explanation. The DNA gave D and trimming, while V, J and clone size come from that table. This sample lists about 50,000 clones; roughly 83% were detected once. Approximately 0.37% of the sample goes to the ten largest clones.

V loses 2 bases, J loses 8 bases, and the germline ends lie 13 bases apart. CDR1 and CDR2 (MNHEY, SVGAGI) derive from the germline V gene. The CDR3 numbers 14 residues from cysteine through phenylalanine. CDR3 DNA is the only sequence kept; it has 42 bases, read in frame from the first base. As concerns this clone: No cognate antigen has been identified for it. No base quality information exists; no much larger clone differs at one position.

The sample comprised cord blood. The V and J segments used are TRBV6-5 and TRBJ2-1; the D gene is possibly TRBD1 or TRBD2, each agreeing over 5 bases. The receptor's source is a newborn boy with IPEX syndrome. In nucleotide form, the sequence is TGTGCCAGCAGTTACATGGGACCATTCGATGAGCAGTTCTTC. The encoded protein is CASSYMGPFDEQFF.